These T cell receptor beta chains were read from a single sample in a study of T cells in localized non-small cell lung cancer. Produced via immunoSEQ multiplex PCR; TCRdb's table is partial and in-frame only. The data contain 30,000 or so clones, roughly 90% of them singletons. This specimen was peripheral blood mononuclear cells, taken before any cancer treatment. Every receptor here comes from a woman aged 40 to 75 with stage III lung adenocarcinoma. The CDR3 runs from the conserved cysteine through the conserved F or W. D genes are given only for firm matches.

>.|TRBJ2-5|TRBV6-6
TGTGCCAGCAGTAAGACAGAACAAGAGACCCAGTACTTC
CASSKTEQETQYF
>.|TRBJ2-7|TRBV7-2
TGTGCCAGCAGCTTAGCGATGTGGGGATCCCACGAGCAGTACTTC
CASSLAMWGSHEQYF
>TRBD2|TRBJ2-1|TRBV18
TGTGCCAGCTCACCAATGACTAGCGGGCTTGGTGATGAGCAGTTCTTC
CASSPMTSGLGDEQFF
>.|TRBJ2-6|TRBV9
TGTGCCAGCAGCGCACCACAGTCGTCTGGGGCCAACGTCCTGACTTTC
CASSAPQSSGANVLTF
>.|TRBJ2-5|TRBV6-1
TGTGCCAGCTCCCCTGGGGGGCCCGAGACCCAGTACTTC
CASSPGGPETQYF
>TRBD2|TRBJ2-1|TRBV28
TGTGCCAGCAGCTCCGGACGGACTAGAGTTAGGTTCTTC
CASSSGRTRVRFF
>.|TRBJ2-1|TRBV6-5
TGTGCCAGCAGTCAAGATCCCGGGCAGCCCAATGAGCAGTTCTTC
CASSQDPGQPNEQFF
>TRBD2|TRBJ2-1|TRBV7-8
TGTGCCAGCAGCGCACTAGCGGGAGTGTACAATGAGCAGTTCTTC
CASSALAGVYNEQFF
>.|TRBJ1-1|TRBV4-1
TGCGCCAGCAGCCAAGAGGGTAGGGCCACTGAAGCTTTCTTT
CASSQEGRATEAFF
>.|TRBJ2-1|TRBV28
TGTGCCAGCAGTTCAGGAACCGGGACGCGGGGTGAGCAGTTCTTC
CASSSGTGTRGEQFF
>.|TRBJ2-7|TRBV28
TGTGCCAGCAGTCCGCATGACACTAGCGAGCAGTACTTC
CASSPHDTSEQYF
>.|TRBJ2-7|TRBV21-1
TGTGCCAGCAGCAAAACGGACAGGGTTTCCCACGAGCAGTACTTC
CASSKTDRVSHEQYF